This T cell receptor beta chain derives from a study of response to subunit inactivated influenza vaccine. The study's findings and limits: Authors proposed each seasonal influenza vaccination draws in few new T cells.

The table lists this clonotype with a few counts. Its antigen is undetermined. TCRdb re-derived calls from the RT-PCR reads in MiXCR, one entry per CDR3 protein. The profile shows 450,000 to 550,000 distinct CDR3 sequences, around 25% of them singletons. This receptor was identified in a man aged 45-60 years who received an inactivated influenza vaccine. The sequencing here drew on CD4+ T cells sorted from PBMCs, taken more than 4 days after vaccination.

The CDR3 DNA follows: TGTGCCAGCAGCCGGGACAGGCGACCCTACGAGCAGTACTTC. It yields the protein CASSRDRRPYEQYF. The chain uses TRBV27 and TRBJ2-7; 8 bases agree with TRBD1. Germline V gene lookup returns CDR1 MNHEY and CDR2 SMNVEV (reference sequence). This CDR3 contains 14 residues. J gave up 2 bases and V 6 bases, and 6 bases lay outside the gene matches.